The present entry profiles one TCR beta chain with its context. These data belong to a study of blood T cell repertoires in COVID-19. Study summary: Material from acute and convalescent COVID-19 was sourced from the United States, Italy and Spain.

Looked up from germline, CDR1 is WNHNN and CDR2 is SYGVQD (reference sequence). Germline trimming cut 5 bases from V and 0 bases from J; bases unmatched to any gene: 4. The CDR3 is 17 residues long. This table comes from immunoSEQ multiplex PCR, and its TCRdb copy is limited to in-frame clones, with some not included. Among about 110,000 clones, 70% to 80% were seen once, and the ten largest hold 5% to 8%. This TCR was recovered from a man older than 75 with COVID-19, enrolled during active disease. The chain couples TRBV10-1 to TRBJ2-2; TRBD2 matches 12 bases. Sequenced: peripheral blood. The CDR3 nucleotides are TGCGCCAGCAGTTTACTAGCGGGAGGAGCGAACACCGGGGAGCTGTTTTTT. This encodes CASSLLAGGANTGELFF.